These T cell receptor beta chains were read from a single sample in a study of blood T cell repertoires in COVID-19. Measured with immunoSEQ multiplex PCR; TCRdb has only the in-frame clones, and not every one. This sample has around 150,000 clones; about 90% occur once, and the top ten carry approximately 5%. Specimen: peripheral blood. The receptors here all came from a man aged 30 to 45 with COVID-19, enrolled during active disease. The CDR3 runs from the conserved cysteine through the conserved F or W. Each record gives: clone size, J gene, D gene, V gene, CDR3 DNA, CDR3 protein. The D gene is left open where the match is weak. Size values are once, few and many counts, or a class for expanded clones, and some rows have none.

>-|TRBJ1-6|-|TRBV10-3
TGTGCCATCCGAGGACAGCTAAATTCACCCCTCCACTTT
CAIRGQLNSPLHF
>-|TRBJ2-3|-|TRBV28
TGTGCCAGCACTTTTCCTAGCACAGATACGCAGTATTTT
CASTFPSTDTQYF
>-|TRBJ2-1|-|TRBV18
TGTGCCAGCTCAGGAACCAAACTTCGGACTTTGGGTGATGAGCAGTTCTTC
CASSGTKLRTLGDEQFF
>-|TRBJ1-1|TRBD1|TRBV5-4
TGTGCCAGCGGGACAGGCTATCAGGTTAATGAAGCTTTCTTT
CASGTGYQVNEAFF
>few|TRBJ1-2|-|TRBV28
TGTGCCAGCAGTTCCACAGGGCAGGGCGGCTACACCTTC
CASSSTGQGGYTF
>-|TRBJ2-6|-|TRBV14
TGTGCCAGCAGCCGCAGCTCTGGGGCCAACGTCCTGACTTTC
CASSRSSGANVLTF
>-|TRBJ1-2|TRBD1|TRBV11-2
TGTGCCAGCAGCTTCTCAGGGGGCGGTAACTATGGCTACACCTTC
CASSFSGGGNYGYTF
>-|TRBJ1-1|TRBD1|TRBV18
TGTGCCAGCTCACGTCTACAGGGGGAGAACACTGAAGCTTTCTTT
CASSRLQGENTEAFF
>-|TRBJ2-1|TRBD1|TRBV24-1
TGTGCCACCAGTGACCCGGGACAGGGAAGTAACGAGCAGTTCTTC
CATSDPGQGSNEQFF
>-|TRBJ2-3|-|TRBV5-6
TGTGCCAGCAGCTTGGCCGGGATACTCACAGATACGCAGTATTTT
CASSLAGILTDTQYF
>-|TRBJ1-5|-|TRBV19
TGTGCCAGTAGTATCGAGGGTTTCAATCAGCCCCAGCATTTT
CASSIEGFNQPQHF
>-|TRBJ2-2|-|TRBV7-3
TGTGCCAGCAGCTCCCTCATGGGGAGTGGGACCGGGGAGCTGTTTTTT
CASSSLMGSGTGELFF
>-|TRBJ2-7|-|TRBV28
TGTGCCAGCAGCCCTGGACAGTTCTCACGCGAGCAGTACTTC
CASSPGQFSREQYF
>-|TRBJ2-1|TRBD2|TRBV4-2
TGTGCCAGCAGCCAAGATAGCGGGGGGGCCAATGAGCAGTTCTTC
CASSQDSGGANEQFF
>-|TRBJ1-1|TRBD1|TRBV6-2/TRBV6-3
TGTGCCAGCAGTTACGGACAGGGTGCCACTGAAGCTTTCTTT
CASSYGQGATEAFF
>-|TRBJ2-7|-|TRBV28
TGTGCCAGCAGTTTAACCGGGACACTGGCCTACGAGCAGTACTTC
CASSLTGTLAYEQYF
>once|TRBJ2-7|-|TRBV27
TGTGCCAGCAGTTTATCGGTCGAAGCGTTCGTAAACGAGCAGTACTTC
CASSLSVEAFVNEQYF
>-|TRBJ2-3|TRBD1|TRBV5-5
TGTGCCAGCAGTCCCGACAGGGGTGGCACAGATACGCAGTATTTT
CASSPDRGGTDTQYF
>-|TRBJ1-3|-|TRBV6-5
TGTGCCAGCTACAGCTTCTCTGGAAACACCATATATTTT
CASYSFSGNTIYF
>few|TRBJ1-3|-|TRBV2
TGTGCCAGCAGTGATGATAGGCCGGGGGGAAACACCATATATTTT
CASSDDRPGGNTIYF
>-|TRBJ2-3|-|TRBV9
TGTGCCAGCAGCGACAGGGTCCCAGATACGCAGTATTTT
CASSDRVPDTQYF
>-|TRBJ1-6|-|TRBV5-1
TGCGCCAGCAGGGGAGGGGAATCACCCCTCCACTTT
CASRGGESPLHF
>-|TRBJ1-1|-|TRBV9
TGTGCCAGCAGCATCCGGGACACTGAAGCTTTCTTT
CASSIRDTEAFF
>once|TRBJ2-5|-|TRBV9
TGTGCCAGCAGCGTAGGGGACATAAACCTTCACTTC
CASSVGDINLHF
>-|TRBJ2-2|TRBD2|TRBV9
TGTGCCAGCAGCCCTAGCGGGGGAGACACCGGGGAGCTGTTTTTT
CASSPSGGDTGELFF
>-|TRBJ2-1|TRBD2|TRBV3-1/TRBV3-2
TGTGCCAGCGGACTTTGGCGGGGGGATCTCGGTGAGCAGTTCTTC
CASGLWRGDLGEQFF
>-|TRBJ1-4|TRBD1|TRBV5-5
TGTGCCAGCAGTACTGCAGGGGGGCAAGAAAAACTGTTTTTT
CASSTAGGQEKLFF
>-|TRBJ2-7|-|TRBV11-3
TGTGCCAGCAGCTTTGGCATTTTCTACGAGCAGTACTTC
CASSFGIFYEQYF
>few|TRBJ2-1|TRBD2|TRBV28
TGTGCCAGCAGTCTCGCGGCGACTAGCGGGAGGGGGGCTAGGAATGAGCAGTTCTTC
CASSLAATSGRGARNEQFF
>-|TRBJ2-1|-|TRBV10-3
TGTGCCATCAGTGAGTCTGTAAATGAGCAGTTCTTC
CAISESVNEQFF
>-|TRBJ2-1|TRBD2|TRBV15
TGTGCCACCAGCAGAGATCTCGGAGCGGGGGGGGCCCACAATGAGCAGTTCTTC
CATSRDLGAGGAHNEQFF
>-|TRBJ2-3|-|TRBV2
TGTGCCAGCAGTGCCCTAGAGACGCAGTATTTT
CASSALETQYF
>-|TRBJ2-7|TRBD1|TRBV7-2
TGTGCCAGCAGCTTAGAGGGACAGGGGGTATACGAGCAGTACTTC
CASSLEGQGVYEQYF
>once|TRBJ1-5|TRBD1|TRBV6-6
TGTGCCAGCAGTCAGGACAGGGTAAACTACCAGCCCCAGCATTTT
CASSQDRVNYQPQHF
>-|TRBJ2-1|-|TRBV5-1
TGCGCCAGCAGCTTGTCCAGGTTCGCCTACAATGAGCAGTTCTTC
CASSLSRFAYNEQFF
>-|TRBJ2-1|-|TRBV13
TGTGCCAGCAGCTTCTATAATGAGCAGTTCTTC
CASSFYNEQFF
>-|TRBJ2-5|TRBD2|TRBV4-1
TGCGCCAGCAGCCAAGGCTCGGGGGGGGGCCGAGCGTTGGAGACCCAGTACTTC
CASSQGSGGGRALETQYF
>-|TRBJ2-4|-|TRBV21-1
TGTGCCAGCAGCAAGGGACTAGCGGGAGGACTAGCCAAAAACATTCAGTACTTC
CASSKGLAGGLAKNIQYF
>-|TRBJ1-1|-|TRBV5-1
TGCGCCAGCCGTAAGACGGGGGGCACGAACACTGAAGCTTTCTTT
CASRKTGGTNTEAFF
>-|TRBJ1-1|-|TRBV20-1
TGCAGTGCTAGACCCCCGGAAGCTTTCTTT
CSARPPEAFF
>-|TRBJ2-6|-|TRBV7-2
TGTGCCAGCAGCTTAGGTTGGGGGGTCTCTGGGGCCAACGTCCTGACTTTC
CASSLGWGVSGANVLTF
>-|TRBJ1-1|TRBD1|TRBV19
TGTGCCAGTAGTACTACAGGGGGCATGAACACTGAAGCTTTCTTT
CASSTTGGMNTEAFF
>-|TRBJ1-2|TRBD1|TRBV5-6
TGTGCCAGCAGCGTCAACCAACGGACAGGGCGCAATGGCTACACCTTC
CASSVNQRTGRNGYTF
>-|TRBJ1-4|-|TRBV4-1
TGCGCCTCGGCGGGGGGAGCTAATGAAAAACTGTTTTTT
CASAGGANEKLFF
>-|TRBJ1-5|-|TRBV5-6
TGTGCCAGCAGCTCCTATCGGACAGCGATCAATCAGCCCCAGCATTTT
CASSSYRTAINQPQHF
>-|TRBJ1-5|TRBD1|TRBV19
TGTGCCAGTAACCGGGACAGGGCCTCCAATCAGCCCCAGCATTTT
CASNRDRASNQPQHF
>-|TRBJ2-7|-|TRBV5-4
TGTGCCAGCAGCTTGGGAGGGGGGGCCGGCTACGAGCAGTACTTC
CASSLGGGAGYEQYF
>-|TRBJ1-1|TRBD1|TRBV11-1
TGTGCCAGCAGCCAAGACAGGGGGAACACTGAAGCTTTCTTT
CASSQDRGNTEAFF
>-|TRBJ1-5|-|TRBV19
TGTGCCAGTAGTACGGAGATCTATAGCAATCAGCCCCAGCATTTT
CASSTEIYSNQPQHF
>-|TRBJ1-2|TRBD1|TRBV6-5
TGTGCCAGCAGTATAGGACAGGGCTACTATGGCTACACCTTC
CASSIGQGYYGYTF